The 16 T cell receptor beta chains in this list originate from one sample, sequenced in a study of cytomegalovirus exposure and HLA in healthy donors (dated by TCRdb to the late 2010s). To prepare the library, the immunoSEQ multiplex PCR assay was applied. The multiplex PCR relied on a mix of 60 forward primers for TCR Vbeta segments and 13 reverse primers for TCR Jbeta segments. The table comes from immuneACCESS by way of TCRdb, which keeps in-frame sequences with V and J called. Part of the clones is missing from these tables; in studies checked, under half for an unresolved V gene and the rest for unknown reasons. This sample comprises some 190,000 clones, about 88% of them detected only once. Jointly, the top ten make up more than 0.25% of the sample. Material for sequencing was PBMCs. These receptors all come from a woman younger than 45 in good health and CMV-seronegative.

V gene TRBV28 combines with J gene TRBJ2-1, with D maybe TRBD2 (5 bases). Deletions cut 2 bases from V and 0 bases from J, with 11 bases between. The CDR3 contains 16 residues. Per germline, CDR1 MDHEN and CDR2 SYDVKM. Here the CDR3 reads CASSLGGHLSYNEQFF. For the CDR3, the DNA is TGTGCCAGCAGTTTAGGAGGCCACCTCTCCTACAATGAGCAGTTCTTC.

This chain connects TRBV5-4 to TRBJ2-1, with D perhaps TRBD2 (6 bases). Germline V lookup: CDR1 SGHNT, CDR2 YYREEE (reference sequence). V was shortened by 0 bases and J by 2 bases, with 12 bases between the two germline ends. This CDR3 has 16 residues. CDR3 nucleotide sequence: TGTGCCAGCAGCTTGGATTCGACTAGTCCCTACAATGAGCAGTTCTTC. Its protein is CASSLDSTSPYNEQFF.

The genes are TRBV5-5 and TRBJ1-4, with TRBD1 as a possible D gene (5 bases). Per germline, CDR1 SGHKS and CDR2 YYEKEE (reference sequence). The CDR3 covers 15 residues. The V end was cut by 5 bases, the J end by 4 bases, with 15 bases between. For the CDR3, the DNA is TGTGCCAGCAGTCCTTGGGCAGGGTTTAATGAAAAACTGTTTTTT. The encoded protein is CASSPWAGFNEKLFF.

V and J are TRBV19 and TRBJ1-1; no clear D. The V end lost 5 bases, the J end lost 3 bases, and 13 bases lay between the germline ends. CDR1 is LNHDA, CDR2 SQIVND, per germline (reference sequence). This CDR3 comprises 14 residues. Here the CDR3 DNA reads TGTGCCAGTAGTTTGGTTGTAACGGACACTGAAGCTTTCTTT. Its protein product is CASSLVVTDTEAFF.

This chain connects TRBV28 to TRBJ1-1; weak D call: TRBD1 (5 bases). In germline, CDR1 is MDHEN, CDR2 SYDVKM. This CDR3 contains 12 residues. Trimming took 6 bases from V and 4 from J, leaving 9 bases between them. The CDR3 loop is CASSRDSTEAFF. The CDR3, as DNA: TGTGCCAGCAGCCGAGACAGCACTGAAGCTTTCTTT.

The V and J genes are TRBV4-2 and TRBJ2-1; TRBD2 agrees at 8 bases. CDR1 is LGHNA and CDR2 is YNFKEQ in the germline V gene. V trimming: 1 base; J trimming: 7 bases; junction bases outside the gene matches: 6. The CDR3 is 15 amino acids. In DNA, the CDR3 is TGTGCCAGCAGCCAAGCGGGACTAGAGGGGAATGAGCAGTTCTTC. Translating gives CASSQAGLEGNEQFF.

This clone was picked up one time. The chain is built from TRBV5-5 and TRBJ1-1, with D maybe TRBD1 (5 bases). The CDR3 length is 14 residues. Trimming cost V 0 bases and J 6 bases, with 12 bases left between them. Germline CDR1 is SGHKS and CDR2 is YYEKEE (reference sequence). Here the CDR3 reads CASSLVGGAAEAFF. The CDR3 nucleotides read TGTGCCAGCAGCTTGGTGGGGGGAGCAGCTGAAGCTTTCTTT.

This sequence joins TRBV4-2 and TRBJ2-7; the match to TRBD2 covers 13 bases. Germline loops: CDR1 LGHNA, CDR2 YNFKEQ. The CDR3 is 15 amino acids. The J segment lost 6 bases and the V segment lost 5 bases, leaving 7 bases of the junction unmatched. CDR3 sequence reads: CASSEGLAGATEQYF. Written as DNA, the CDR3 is TGTGCCAGCAGCGAAGGACTAGCGGGAGCCACCGAGCAGTACTTC.

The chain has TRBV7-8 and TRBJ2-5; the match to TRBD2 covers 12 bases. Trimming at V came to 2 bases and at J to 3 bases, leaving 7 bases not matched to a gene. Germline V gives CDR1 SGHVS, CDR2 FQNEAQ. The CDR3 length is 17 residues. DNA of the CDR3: TGTGCCAGCAGCTTACTACCGCTAGCGGGGGGGGAAGAGACCCAGTACTTC. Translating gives CASSLLPLAGGEETQYF. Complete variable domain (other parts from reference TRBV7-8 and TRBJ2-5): GAGVSQSPRYKVAKRGQDVALRCDPISGHVSLFWYQQALGQGPEFLTYFQNEAQLDKSGLPSDRFFAERPEGSVSTLKIQRTQQEDSAVYLCASSLLPLAGGEETQYFGPGTRLLVL.

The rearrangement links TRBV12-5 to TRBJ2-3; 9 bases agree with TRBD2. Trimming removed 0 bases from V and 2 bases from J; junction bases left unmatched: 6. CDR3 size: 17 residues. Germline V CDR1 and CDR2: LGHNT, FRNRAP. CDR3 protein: CASGLVLSGRNTDTQYF. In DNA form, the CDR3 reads TGTGCTAGTGGTTTGGTACTTAGCGGGAGAAACACAGATACGCAGTATTTT.

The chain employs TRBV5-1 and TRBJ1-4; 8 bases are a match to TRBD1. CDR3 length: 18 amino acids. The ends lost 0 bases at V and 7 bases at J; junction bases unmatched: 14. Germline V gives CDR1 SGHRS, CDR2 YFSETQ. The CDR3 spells CASSLVGTGGVWVEKLFF. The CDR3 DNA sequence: TGCGCCAGCAGCTTGGTAGGGACAGGAGGAGTTTGGGTTGAAAAACTGTTTTTT.

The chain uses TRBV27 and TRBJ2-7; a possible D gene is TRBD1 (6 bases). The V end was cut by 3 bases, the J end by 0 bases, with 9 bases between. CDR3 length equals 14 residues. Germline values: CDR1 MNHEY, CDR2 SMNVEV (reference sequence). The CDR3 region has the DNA TGTGCCAGCAGTTTGGGACACTACTCCTACGAGCAGTACTTC. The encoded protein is CASSLGHYSYEQYF.

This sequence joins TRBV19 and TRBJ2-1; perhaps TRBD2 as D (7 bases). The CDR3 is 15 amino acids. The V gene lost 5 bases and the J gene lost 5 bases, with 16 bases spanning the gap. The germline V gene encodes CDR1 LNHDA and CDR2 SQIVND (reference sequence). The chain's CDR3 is CASSLYGGRDNEQFF. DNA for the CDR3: TGTGCCAGTAGTTTATACGGGGGGCGGGACAATGAGCAGTTCTTC.

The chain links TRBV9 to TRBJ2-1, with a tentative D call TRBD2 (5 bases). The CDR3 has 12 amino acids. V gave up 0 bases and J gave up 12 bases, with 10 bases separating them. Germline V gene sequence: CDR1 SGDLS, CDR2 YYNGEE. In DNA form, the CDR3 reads TGTGCCAGCAGCGTAGTGGGCGAGGGGCAGTTCTTC. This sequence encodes CASSVVGEGQFF.

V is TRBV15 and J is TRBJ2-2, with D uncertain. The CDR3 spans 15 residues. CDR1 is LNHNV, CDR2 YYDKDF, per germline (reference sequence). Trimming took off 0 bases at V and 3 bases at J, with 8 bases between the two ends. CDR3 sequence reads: CATSRDKHYTGELFF. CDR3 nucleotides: TGTGCCACCAGCAGAGATAAGCATTACACCGGGGAGCTGTTTTTT.

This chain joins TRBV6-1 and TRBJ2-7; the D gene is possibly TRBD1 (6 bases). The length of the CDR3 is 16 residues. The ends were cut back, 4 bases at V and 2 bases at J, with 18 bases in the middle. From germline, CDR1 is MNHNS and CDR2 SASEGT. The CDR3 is CASSATGQRSPYEQYF. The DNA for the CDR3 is TGTGCCAGCAGTGCTACGGGACAACGATCACCCTACGAGCAGTACTTC.